This record concerns one T cell receptor beta chain sequence. The sample belongs to a study of blood T cell repertoires in COVID-19. In the study overall: T cells, B-cell-depleted T cells, or PBMCs provided the cDNA or gDNA that served as material.

Generated by immunoSEQ multiplex PCR, the TCRdb table keeps only in-frame clones and is missing some. Of roughly 200,000 clones in the sample, more than 75% were seen once. Sequencing was carried out using peripheral blood. This receptor was identified in a woman older than 75 with acute or convalescent COVID-19.

Here the CDR3 DNA reads TGTGCCAGCAGCTCCACTCGGCAGGCAGATACGCAGTATTTT. Its translation: CASSSTRQADTQYF. The genes are TRBV11-1 and TRBJ2-3; D unclear. The CDR3 totals 14 residues. V was shortened by 4 bases and J by 4 bases, with 12 bases between the two germline ends. CDR1 and CDR2 from the germline V gene are SGHAT and FQDESV (reference sequence).